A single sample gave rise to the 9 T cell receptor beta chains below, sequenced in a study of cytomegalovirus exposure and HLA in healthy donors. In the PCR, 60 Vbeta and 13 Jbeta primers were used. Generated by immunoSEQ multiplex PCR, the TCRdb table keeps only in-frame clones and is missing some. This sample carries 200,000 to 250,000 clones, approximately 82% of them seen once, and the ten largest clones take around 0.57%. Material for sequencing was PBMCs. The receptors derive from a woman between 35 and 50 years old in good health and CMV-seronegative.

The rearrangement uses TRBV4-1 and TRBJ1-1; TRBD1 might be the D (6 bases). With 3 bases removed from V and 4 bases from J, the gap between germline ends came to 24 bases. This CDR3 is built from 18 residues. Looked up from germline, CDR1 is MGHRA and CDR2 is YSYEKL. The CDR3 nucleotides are TGCGCCAGCAGCCATCCCCCCGGTGAATTGGGGGCGGGCACTGAAGCTTTCTTT. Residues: CASSHPPGELGAGTEAFF.

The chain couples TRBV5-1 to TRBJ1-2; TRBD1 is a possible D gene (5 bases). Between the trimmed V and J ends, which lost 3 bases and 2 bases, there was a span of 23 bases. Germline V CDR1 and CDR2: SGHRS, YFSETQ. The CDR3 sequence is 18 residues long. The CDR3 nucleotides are TGCGCCAGCAGCTGGGGCCTTTATATCCCCCTTTTAAACTATGGCTACACCTTC. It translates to CASSWGLYIPLLNYGYTF.

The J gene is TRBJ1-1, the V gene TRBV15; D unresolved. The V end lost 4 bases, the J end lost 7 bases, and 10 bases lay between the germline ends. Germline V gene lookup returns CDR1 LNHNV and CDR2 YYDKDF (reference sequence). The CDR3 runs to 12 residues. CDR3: CATSTLAGEAFF. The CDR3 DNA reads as TGTGCCACCAGCACCTTGGCAGGTGAAGCTTTCTTT.

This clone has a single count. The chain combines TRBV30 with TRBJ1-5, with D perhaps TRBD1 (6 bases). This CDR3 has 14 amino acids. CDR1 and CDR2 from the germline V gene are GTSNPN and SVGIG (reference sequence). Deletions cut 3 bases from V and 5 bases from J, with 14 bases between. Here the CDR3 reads CAWRGHQADQPQHF. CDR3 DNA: TGTGCCTGGAGGGGACACCAGGCGGATCAGCCCCAGCATTTT.

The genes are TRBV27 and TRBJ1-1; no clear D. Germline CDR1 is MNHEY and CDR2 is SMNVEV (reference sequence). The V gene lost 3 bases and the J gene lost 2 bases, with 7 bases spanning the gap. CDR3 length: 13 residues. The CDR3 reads CASSFSYNTEAFF. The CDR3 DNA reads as TGTGCCAGCAGTTTCAGTTACAACACTGAAGCTTTCTTT.

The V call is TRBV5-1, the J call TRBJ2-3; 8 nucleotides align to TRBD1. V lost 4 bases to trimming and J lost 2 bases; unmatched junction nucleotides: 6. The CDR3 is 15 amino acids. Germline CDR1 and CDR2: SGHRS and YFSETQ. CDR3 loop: CASSRGQAITDTQYF. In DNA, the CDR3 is TGCGCCAGCAGCCGGGGACAGGCGATCACAGATACGCAGTATTTT.

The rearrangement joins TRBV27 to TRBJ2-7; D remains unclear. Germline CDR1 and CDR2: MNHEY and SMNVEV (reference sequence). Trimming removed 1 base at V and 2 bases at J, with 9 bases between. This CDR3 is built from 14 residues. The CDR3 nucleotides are TGTGCCAGCAGTTTATTCCAAACTCCCTACGAGCAGTACTTC. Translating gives CASSLFQTPYEQYF.

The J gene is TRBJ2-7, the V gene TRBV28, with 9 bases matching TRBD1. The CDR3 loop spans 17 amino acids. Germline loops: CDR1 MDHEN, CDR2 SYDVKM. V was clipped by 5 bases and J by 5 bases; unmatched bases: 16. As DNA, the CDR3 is TGTGCCAGCAGTCTAGGGACAGGGTCTATCTCTAACAACGAGCAGTACTTC. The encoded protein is CASSLGTGSISNNEQYF.

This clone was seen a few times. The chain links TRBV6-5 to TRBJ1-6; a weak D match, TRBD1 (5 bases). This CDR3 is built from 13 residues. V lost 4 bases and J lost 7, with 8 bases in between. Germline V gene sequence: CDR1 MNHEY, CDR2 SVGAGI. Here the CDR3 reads CASSFRQNSPLHF. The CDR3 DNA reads TGTGCCAGCAGTTTCAGACAGAATTCACCCCTCCACTTT.